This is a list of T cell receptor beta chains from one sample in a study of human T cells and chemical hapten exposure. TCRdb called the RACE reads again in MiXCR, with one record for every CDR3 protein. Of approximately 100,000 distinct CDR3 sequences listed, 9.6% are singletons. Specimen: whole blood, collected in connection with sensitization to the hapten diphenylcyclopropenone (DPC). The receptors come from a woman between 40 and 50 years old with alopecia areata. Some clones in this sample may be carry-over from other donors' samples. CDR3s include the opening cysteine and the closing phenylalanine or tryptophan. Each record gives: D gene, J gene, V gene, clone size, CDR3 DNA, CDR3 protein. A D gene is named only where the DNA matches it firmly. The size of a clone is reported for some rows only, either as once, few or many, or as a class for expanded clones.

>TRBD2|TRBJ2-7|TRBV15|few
TGTGCCACCAGCAGAGATCCGGTTAGCGGGGAGCAGTACTTC
CATSRDPVSGEQYF
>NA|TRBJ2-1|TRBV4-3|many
TGCGCCAGCAGCCAAGATGGCGCGGTCCCTAATGAGCAGTTCTTC
CASSQDGAVPNEQFF
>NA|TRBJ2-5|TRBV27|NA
TGTGCCAGCAGCGACAGAACAGAGACCCAGTACTTC
CASSDRTETQYF
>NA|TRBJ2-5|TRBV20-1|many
TGCAGTGCCAGTTCTGGGGGTCACCAAGAGACCCAGTACTTC
CSASSGGHQETQYF
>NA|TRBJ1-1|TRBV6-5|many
TGTGCCAGCAGTTACTCCGGGACCGGGAGGACTGAAGCTTTCTTT
CASSYSGTGRTEAFF
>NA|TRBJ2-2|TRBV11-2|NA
TGTGCCAGCAGCTTAGTACCCGGGCGGGGGGAGCTGTTTTTT
CASSLVPGRGELFF
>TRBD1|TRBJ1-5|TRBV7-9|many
TGTGCCAGCAGCTTAGCAGGGGGCGGTCAGCCCCAGCATTTT
CASSLAGGGQPQHF
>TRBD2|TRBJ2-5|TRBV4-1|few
TGCGCCAGCAGGAACGGGACTAGCAAACGTAAAGAGACCCAGTACTTC
CASRNGTSKRKETQYF
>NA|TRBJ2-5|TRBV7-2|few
TGTGCCAGCAGCCCGGACCCCCAAGTGGCCCAGTACTTC
CASSPDPQVAQYF
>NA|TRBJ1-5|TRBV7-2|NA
TGTGCCAGCAGCCCCGACAGTGGGCGGCCCCATCAGCCCCAGCATTTT
CASSPDSGRPHQPQHF
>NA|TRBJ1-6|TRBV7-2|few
TGTGCCAGCAGCCCGGTTTCAGGTGGCCATTCACCCCTCCACTTT
CASSPVSGGHSPLHF
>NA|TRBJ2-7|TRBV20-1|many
TGCAGTGCTAGCAGCGGTGTCCCCCCCTACGAGCAGTACTTC
CSASSGVPPYEQYF
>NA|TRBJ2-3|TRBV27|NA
TGTGCCAGCAGTCCTCTCCGGGACACCTCTTGGGCAGATACGCAGTATTTT
CASSPLRDTSWADTQYF
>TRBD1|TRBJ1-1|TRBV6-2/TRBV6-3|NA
TGTGCCAGCAGTTACTCACAGGGGATGAACACTGAAGCTTTCTTT
CASSYSQGMNTEAFF